This entry features one TCR beta chain sequence. Sequencing used immunoSEQ multiplex PCR; TCRdb keeps in-frame clones, though not all of them. The sample includes 200,000 to 250,000 clones, around 84% seen only once; the top ten take roughly 20%. V gave up 4 bases and J gave up 12 bases, with 18 bases separating them. Per the germline V gene, CDR1 is LNHNV and CDR2 is YYDKDF (reference sequence). This CDR3 spans 13 amino acids. These data belong to a study of blood T cell repertoires in COVID-19. Study at large: Some COVID-19 samples were acute and others convalescent; all came from the United States, Italy and Spain. Sources were T cells, B-cell-depleted T cells, or PBMCs; the material itself was cDNA or gDNA.

The chain combines TRBV15 with TRBJ1-2, with D possibly matching TRBD1 (6 bases). The sequence was obtained from an elderly woman with active or convalescent COVID-19. Sequences were obtained from peripheral blood. CDR3 residues: CATSKGQWDSNTF. CDR3 DNA: TGTGCCACCAGCAAAGGACAGTGGGATTCGAACACCTTC.